The 26 T cell receptor beta chains presented below share a single source sample, sequenced in a study of identical twins. TCRdb ran MiXCR on the 5' RACE reads and lists one entry per CDR3 protein. This table holds about 340,000 distinct CDR3 sequences, more than 9% found once. These data were likewise used in another study, on yellow fever vaccine responses in identical twins.

Sequenced sample: CD8+ T cells sorted from blood. The receptors originated from a woman aged 18 to 35 in good health.

The gene calls are TRBV27 and TRBJ2-2; D gene ambiguous. V shed 7 bases and J shed 4 bases, with 19 bases lying between them. Germline CDR1 reads MNHEY; CDR2 reads SMNVEV (reference sequence). The CDR3 sequence is 16 residues long. The CDR3 nucleotides are TGTGCCAGCACCAGCCCCACGGCGGTTGGCACCGGGGAGCTGTTTTTT. Amino acids: CASTSPTAVGTGELFF.

This clonotype came up a few times. The rearrangement uses TRBV27 and TRBJ2-1, with D tentatively TRBD2 (5 bases). The ends were cut back, 5 bases at V and 1 base at J, with 18 bases in the middle. Germline loops: CDR1 MNHEY, CDR2 SMNVEV (reference sequence). This CDR3 is built from 17 residues. DNA for the CDR3: TGTGCCAGCAGTCCCGTGGGCAGCGGTGGTTCCTACAATGAGCAGTTCTTC. It codes for CASSPVGSGGSYNEQFF.

The chain has TRBV7-8 and TRBJ2-7; D remains ambiguous. This CDR3 is 13 amino acids long. Deletions cut 1 base from V and 7 bases from J, with 11 bases between. The germline V gene has CDR1 SGHVS and CDR2 FQNEAQ. The CDR3 spells CASSLVATWEQYF. CDR3 coding DNA: TGTGCCAGCAGCTTAGTGGCTACCTGGGAGCAGTACTTC.

The V and J genes are TRBV7-9 and TRBJ2-1; 10 positions match TRBD1. V shed 8 bases, J shed 7 bases, and the junction held 11 bases outside the gene matches. There are 15 residues in the CDR3. CDR1 is SEHNR, CDR2 FQNEAQ, per germline (reference sequence). The CDR3 here is CASPDAGTGVNEQFF. The CDR3 nucleotides are TGTGCCAGCCCCGATGCGGGGACAGGGGTGAATGAGCAGTTCTTC.

The chain recombines TRBV29-1 with TRBJ2-3, with D tentatively TRBD1 or TRBD2 (5 bases each). The CDR3 loop spans 20 amino acids. Germline CDR1 and CDR2: SQVTM and ANQGSEA. The germline V and J ends were trimmed by 3 bases and 0 bases, with 28 bases remaining between them. CDR3 in DNA: TGCAGCGTTGATGGTCCTCTGGGGGACCAATCTGTCACTAGCACAGATACGCAGTATTTT. It encodes CSVDGPLGDQSVTSTDTQYF.

The rearrangement links TRBV27 to TRBJ1-1; D uncertain. The ends were cut back, 0 bases at V and 4 bases at J, with 9 bases in the middle. Germline V gene lookup returns CDR1 MNHEY and CDR2 SMNVEV (reference sequence). CDR3 length: 14 residues. The CDR3 region is CASSLSGLLTEAFF. The CDR3 coding sequence is TGTGCCAGCAGTTTATCTGGGTTGCTCACTGAAGCTTTCTTT.

The rearrangement links TRBV2 to TRBJ2-5; D uncertain. This CDR3 is 13 amino acids long. Germline V lookup: CDR1 SNHLY, CDR2 FYNNEI. The CDR3 sequence is CDRDRRTQETQYF. CDR3 in DNA: TGTGACCGAGACCGACGGACCCAAGAGACCCAGTACTTC.

This clonotype occurred a few times. The V gene is TRBV7-8, the J gene TRBJ2-2; 7 bases match TRBD1. Germline V gene data show CDR1 as SGHVS and CDR2 as FQNEAQ. This CDR3 is 16 amino acids long. The ends lost 7 bases at V and 0 bases at J; junction bases unmatched: 8. The CDR3 loop reads CASTMRGQTNTGELFF. The CDR3 nucleotides are TGTGCCAGCACCATGAGGGGGCAGACGAACACCGGGGAGCTGTTTTTT.

This clonotype was picked up a small number of times. This rearrangement joins TRBV20-1 to TRBJ1-4, with a weak D call TRBD1 (6 bases). CDR3 size: 17 residues. CDR1 DFQATT and CDR2 SNEGSKA come from the germline V gene (reference sequence). V lost 0 bases and J 4 bases, leaving 18 bases between the germline ends. For the CDR3, the DNA is TGCAGTGCTAGAGACAGGGGAGTTGGGTTCGATAATGAAAAACTGTTTTTT. Amino acid sequence: CSARDRGVGFDNEKLFF.

The CDR3 reads CASSRTSGSWDTQYF. Written as DNA, the CDR3 is TGTGCCAGCAGTCGGACTAGCGGGAGTTGGGATACGCAGTATTTT. V usage is TRBV12-3 or TRBV12-4 and J usage is TRBJ2-3; 13 nucleotides agree with TRBD2. V gave up 5 bases and J gave up 6 bases; unmatched junction bases: 5. The CDR3 spans 15 residues.

Remarks on this clonotype: One base away lies a much larger clone, so this may be a sequencing read error. The rearrangement joins TRBV3-1 to TRBJ1-1, with 10 nucleotides matching TRBD1. CDR1 LGHDT and CDR2 YNNKEL come from the germline V gene (reference sequence). This CDR3 region has 15 residues. The CDR3 reads CATSQGTGAPTEAFF. The CDR3 coding sequence is TGTGCCACCAGCCAAGGGACAGGGGCTCCTACTGAAGCTTTCTTT. The whole variable domain, filled in from reference TRBV3-1 and TRBJ1-1, reads DTAVSQTPKYLVTQMGNDKSIKCEQNLGHDTMYWYKQDSKKFLKIMFSYNNKELIINETVPNRFSPKSPDKAHLNLHINSLELGDSAVYFCATSQGTGAPTEAFFGQGTRLTVV.

The chain carries TRBV3-1 and TRBJ2-1, with TRBD2 matching over 13 bases. The germline V gene has CDR1 LGHDT and CDR2 YNNKEL (reference sequence). There are 17 residues in the CDR3. V was clipped by 0 bases and J by 5 bases; unmatched bases: 4. The CDR3 is CASSQEGGLAGNNEQFF. CDR3 coding DNA: TGTGCCAGCAGCCAAGAAGGGGGACTAGCGGGGAACAATGAGCAGTTCTTC.

This clonotype was seen more than once but under ten times. The genes are TRBV3-1 and TRBJ2-7; D ambiguous. Germline-derived CDR1 and CDR2 are LGHDT and YNNKEL (reference sequence). V was cut by 4 bases and J by 6 bases, with 16 bases left in between. This CDR3 is built from 14 residues. CDR3 in amino acids: CASSPPSTTGEQYF. The CDR3 nucleotides are TGTGCCAGCAGCCCGCCGAGCACTACGGGCGAGCAGTACTTC.

The J gene is TRBJ2-3, the V gene TRBV2, with unresolved D. The CDR3 extends over 12 amino acids. Germline assignment: CDR1 SNHLY and CDR2 FYNNEI. Trimming took off 3 bases at V and 6 bases at J, with 7 bases between the two ends. CDR3 sequence reads: CASSEDLDTQYF. The CDR3 bases are TGTGCCAGCAGTGAGGATCTGGATACGCAGTATTTT.

The V call is TRBV27, the J call TRBJ1-4; 9 bases map to TRBD1. The trim removed 3 bases at V and 6 bases at J, leaving 5 bases unmatched. Germline V gives CDR1 MNHEY, CDR2 SMNVEV (reference sequence). The CDR3 runs to 15 residues. DNA of the CDR3: TGTGCCAGCAGTTTCCGGGACAGGGTTGATGAAAAACTGTTTTTT. Translated, it gives CASSFRDRVDEKLFF.

The sample holds many counts of this clonotype. This sequence joins TRBV3-1 and TRBJ2-1; D may match TRBD1 or TRBD2 (5 bases each). Trimming left V 0 bases short and J 15 bases short, with 12 bases between. Germline V lookup: CDR1 LGHDT, CDR2 YNNKEL (reference sequence). The CDR3 extends over 12 amino acids. The CDR3 is CASSQDSGPGFF. The CDR3 nucleotides read TGTGCCAGCAGCCAAGATTCGGGACCGGGGTTCTTC.

The J gene is TRBJ2-5, the V gene TRBV20-1; 7 bases are shared with TRBD2. The CDR3 has 14 amino acids. V lost 3 bases and J lost 5; bases outside the gene matches: 9. The germline CDR1 and CDR2 sequences are DFQATT and SNEGSKA (reference sequence). The CDR3 loop reads CSARGGVGRETQYF. The CDR3 DNA reads TGCAGTGCTAGGGGAGGGGTAGGCCGGGAGACCCAGTACTTC.

This clonotype was recorded a few times. J is TRBJ2-5 and V is TRBV7-7; 7 bases align to TRBD1. Germline V lookup: CDR1 SSHAT, CDR2 FNYEAQ (reference sequence). The junction had 1 base not matched to a gene; V was cut back by 5 bases and J by 1 base. This CDR3 is built from 13 residues. The CDR3 bases are TGTGCCAGCAGCAACAGGGGCCAAGAGACCCAGTACTTC. Its protein is CASSNRGQETQYF.

The sample holds many counts of this clonotype. The J gene is TRBJ2-2, the V gene TRBV20-1; D might be TRBD2 (6 bases). The CDR3 totals 14 residues. From germline, CDR1 is DFQATT and CDR2 SNEGSKA (reference sequence). V was trimmed by 4 bases and J by 5 bases, leaving 14 bases between them. Written as DNA, the CDR3 is TGCAGTGCTACGACTAGACATTTTACCGGGGAGCTGTTTTTT. Protein: CSATTRHFTGELFF.

This clonotype has a handful of counts. The V call is TRBV3-1, the J call TRBJ2-3, with D perhaps assigned TRBD1 or TRBD2 (6 bases each). Trimming cost V 0 bases and J 4 bases, with 14 bases left between them. CDR1 and CDR2 (germline): LGHDT, YNNKEL (reference sequence). This CDR3 has 16 residues. DNA for the CDR3: TGTGCCAGCAGCCAAGAGTTAAGGGGGGAACCAGATACGCAGTATTTT. As protein: CASSQELRGEPDTQYF.

This clonotype was detected a few times. The chain links TRBV4-2 to TRBJ2-7; D is perhaps TRBD1 or TRBD2 (5 bases each). Germline V lookup: CDR1 LGHNA, CDR2 YNFKEQ. V was cut by 6 bases and J by 5 bases, with 17 bases left in between. The CDR3 totals 14 residues. The CDR3 loop reads CASRAEGSRDEQYF. The DNA of the CDR3 is TGTGCCAGCAGAGCCGAGGGGAGTAGGGACGAGCAGTACTTC.

V is TRBV12-5 and J is TRBJ2-3; TRBD2 agrees at 7 bases. This CDR3 contains 17 residues. Germline V gene data show CDR1 as LGHNT and CDR2 as FRNRAP. V dropped 3 bases and J dropped 2; count of bases not matched to a gene: 11. CDR3 sequence (DNA): TGTGCTAGTGGTTTTCCGAGGACTAGAAGATACACAGATACGCAGTATTTT. The encoded protein is CASGFPRTRRYTDTQYF.

This clonotype turned up a few times. This CDR3 is CASSLRDRDLQETQYF. The CDR3 DNA reads as TGTGCCAGCAGCTTAAGGGACAGGGACCTCCAAGAGACCCAGTACTTC. J is TRBJ2-5 and V is TRBV7-6; TRBD1 agrees at 9 bases. CDR3 length: 16 amino acids. Germline V CDR1 and CDR2: SGHVS, FNYEAQ. V gave up 2 bases and J gave up 1 base; unmatched junction bases: 5.

The chain is built from TRBV7-9 and TRBJ1-1; tentative D call: TRBD1 (5 bases). The CDR3 spans 14 residues. The germline V and J ends were trimmed by 1 base and 4 bases, with 10 bases remaining between them. In germline, CDR1 is SEHNR, CDR2 FQNEAQ (reference sequence). DNA for the CDR3: TGTGCCAGCAGCTTAGTTGGGGACGGCACTGAAGCTTTCTTT. This gives the protein CASSLVGDGTEAFF.

V is TRBV7-8 and J is TRBJ2-2; D is possibly TRBD1 or TRBD2 (5 bases each). Trimming stripped 5 bases from V and 5 bases from J, with 15 bases between. Germline CDR1 SGHVS, CDR2 FQNEAQ. This CDR3 region has 15 residues. CDR3: CASSTGRTTTGELFF. CDR3 nucleotides: TGTGCCAGCAGCACGGGACGGACGACAACCGGGGAGCTGTTTTTT.

This clonotype was recorded many times. The CDR3 here is CSATALNTEAFF. CDR3 sequence (DNA): TGCAGCGCGACAGCTCTGAACACTGAAGCTTTCTTT. The chain has TRBV29-1 and TRBJ1-1; TRBD1 is a possible D gene (5 bases). Per the germline V gene, CDR1 is SQVTM and CDR2 is ANQGSEA. V lost 7 bases and J 0 bases, leaving 9 bases between the germline ends. CDR3 size: 12 residues.